Listed below are T cell receptor beta chains from one sample, sequenced in a study of control samples from healthy donors and cancer patients. The assay was immunoSEQ multiplex PCR, and TCRdb's table has in-frame clones only and misses some. The sample carries 70,000 to 90,000 clones, 70% to 90% recorded once. Specimen: PBMCs. All receptors come from a woman in her sixties with head and neck cancer. The CDR3 runs from the conserved cysteine through the conserved F or W.

>TRBV3-1/TRBV3-2
CASTGQGRSYEQYF
>TRBV27
CASSLPRTVNTEAFF
>TRBV7-8
CASSFVGGFSSAFF
>TRBV6-5
CASSYSPSGSYEQYF
>TRBV16
CASSQSTGFGEQFF
>TRBV2
CASRGTGKATYNEQFF
>TRBV5-1
CASSLDTSGNNEQFF
>TRBV21-1
CASSKRRLAGWPGYNEQFF
>TRBV6-1
CASSDTQGSYEQYF
>TRBV27
CASSLLGRHLNTEAFF
>TRBV4-3
CASSQDAETYNSPLHF
>TRBV6-5
CASSYRPSGETEQYF
>TRBV6-5
CASSYGAYSGNTIYF
>TRBV13
CASSLVLTGGNTGELFF
>TRBV5-5
CASSRSRVAGETQYF
>TRBV7-6
CASSLALAGSGQNNEQFF
>TRBV10-3
CAINPGQGFYGYTF
>TRBV7-2
CASTPSRGITDTQYF
>TRBV5-8
CASSLVLWTGGEAFF
>TRBV5-8
CASSSGSLGTDTQYF
>TRBV19
CASSPETRVYEQYF
>TRBV4-2
CASSQEVGGPRTEAFF
>TRBV10-1
CASSAGPNTGELFF
>TRBV14
CASSQVTGDFATNEKLFF
>TRBV10-1
CASSEFPPTGGFDTDTQYF
>TRBV6-2/TRBV6-3
CASSPGHSSYEQYF
>TRBV7-3
CASSLAQKNSPLHF
>TRBV6-5
CASSLIQGLNTEAFF
>TRBV4-2
CASSQELQGLSGNTIYF
>TRBV7-6
CASRRQGANVLTF
>TRBV7-8
CASSLAQAGDFNEQFF
>TRBV6-2/TRBV6-3
CASSYGTSGRAETQYF
>TRBV28
CASSAGTSGRETQYF
>TRBV7-3
CASSPRTGNPHEQYF
>TRBV19
CASVDGQRSNYGYTF
>TRBV12-3/TRBV12-4
CASSTGLASVYF
>TRBV10-3
CAISESARVTDTQYF